These 5 T cell receptor beta chains were all obtained from the same sample, sequenced in a study of neoadjuvant anti-PD-1 for oral cavity cancer. The assay was immunoSEQ multiplex PCR, and TCRdb's table has in-frame clones only and misses some. The data show about 61,000 clones, with 65% to 85% seen just once and 2.6% held by the top ten. Material: PBMCs, obtained before nivolumab (anti-PD-1) treatment. Every receptor here comes from a person aged 35 to 85 with oral cavity squamous cell carcinoma.

The chain employs TRBV4-2 and TRBJ2-7; D gene ambiguous. Trimming took 0 bases from V and 4 from J, leaving 7 bases between them. CDR3 length: 13 residues. CDR1 is LGHNA and CDR2 is YNFKEQ in the germline V gene. The CDR3 loop reads CASSQDRAYEQYF. The CDR3 bases are TGTGCCAGCAGCCAAGATCGGGCATACGAGCAGTACTTC.

A few counts support this clone. The J gene is TRBJ2-5, the V gene TRBV6-1; D is unresolved. The germline V gene has CDR1 MNHNS and CDR2 SASEGT. The germline V and J ends were trimmed by 0 bases and 6 bases, with 8 bases remaining between them. This CDR3 is built from 13 residues. In nucleotides, the CDR3 is TGTGCCAGCAGTGAAGCCTCACAACAGACCCAGTACTTC. Translation: CASSEASQQTQYF.

CDR3 in amino acids: CASSGTRGGGTYNEQFF. For the CDR3, the DNA is TGTGCCAGCAGTGGAACGCGCGGGGGGGGGACCTACAATGAGCAGTTCTTC. The chain is built from TRBV2 and TRBJ2-1; 9 positions agree with TRBD2. The length of the CDR3 is 17 residues. Germline-derived CDR1 and CDR2 are SNHLY and FYNNEI. V dropped 4 bases and J dropped 2; count of bases not matched to a gene: 9.

The chain uses TRBV2 and TRBJ1-3; D is perhaps TRBD1 (5 bases). Trimming stripped 10 bases from V and 8 bases from J, with 18 bases between. The CDR3 totals 13 residues. Germline CDR1 reads SNHLY; CDR2 reads FYNNEI. The CDR3, as DNA: TGTGCCACCACGATGGAGGGGATGGACACCATATATTTT. This sequence encodes CATTMEGMDTIYF.

The chain has TRBV10-3 and TRBJ2-1; 11 bases map to TRBD2. CDR1 ENHRY and CDR2 SYGVKD come from the germline V gene. Germline trimming cut 6 bases from V and 7 bases from J; bases unmatched to any gene: 8. There are 15 residues in the CDR3. The CDR3: CAISPTSGVRNEQFF. CDR3 bases: TGTGCCATCAGCCCGACTAGCGGGGTTCGGAATGAGCAGTTCTTC.